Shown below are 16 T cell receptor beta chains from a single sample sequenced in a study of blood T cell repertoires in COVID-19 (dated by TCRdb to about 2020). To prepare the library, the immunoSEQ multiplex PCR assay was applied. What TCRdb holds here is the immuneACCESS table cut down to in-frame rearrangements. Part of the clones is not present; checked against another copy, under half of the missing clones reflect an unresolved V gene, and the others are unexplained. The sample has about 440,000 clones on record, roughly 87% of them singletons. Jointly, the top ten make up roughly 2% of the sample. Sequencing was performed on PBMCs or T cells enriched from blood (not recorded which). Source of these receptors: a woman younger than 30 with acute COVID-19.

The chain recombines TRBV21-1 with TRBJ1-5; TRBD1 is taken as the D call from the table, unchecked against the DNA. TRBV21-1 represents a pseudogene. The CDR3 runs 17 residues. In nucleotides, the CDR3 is TGTGCCAGCAGCCTCCCGAGGGACAGGGGGAGATGGCAGCCCCAGCATTTT. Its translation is CASSLPRDRGRWQPQHF.

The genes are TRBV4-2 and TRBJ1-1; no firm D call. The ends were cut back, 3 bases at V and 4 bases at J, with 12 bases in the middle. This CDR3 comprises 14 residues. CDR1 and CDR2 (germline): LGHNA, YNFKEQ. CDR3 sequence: CASSQDFGLTEAFF. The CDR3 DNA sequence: TGTGCCAGCAGCCAGGACTTTGGGCTCACTGAAGCTTTCTTT.

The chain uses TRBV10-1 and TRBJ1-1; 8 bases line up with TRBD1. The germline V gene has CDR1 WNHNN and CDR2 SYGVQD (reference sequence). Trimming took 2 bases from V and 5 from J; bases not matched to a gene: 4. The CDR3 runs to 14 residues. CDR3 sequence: CASSEHRGITEAFF. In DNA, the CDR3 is TGCGCCAGCAGTGAGCACAGGGGGATAACTGAAGCTTTCTTT.

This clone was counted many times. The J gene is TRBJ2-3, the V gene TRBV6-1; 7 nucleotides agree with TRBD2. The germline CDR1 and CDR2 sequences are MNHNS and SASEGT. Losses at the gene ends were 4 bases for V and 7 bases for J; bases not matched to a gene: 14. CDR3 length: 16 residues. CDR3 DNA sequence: TGTGCCAGCAGTGCTCGGGACGGGGGGTTAGAAAATACGCAGTATTTT. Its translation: CASSARDGGLENTQYF.

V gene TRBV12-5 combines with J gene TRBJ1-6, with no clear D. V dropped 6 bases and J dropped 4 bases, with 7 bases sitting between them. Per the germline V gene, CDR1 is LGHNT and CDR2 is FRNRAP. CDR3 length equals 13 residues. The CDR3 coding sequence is TGTGCTAGTGGGGGAGAGTATAATTCACCCCTCCACTTT. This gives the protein CASGGEYNSPLHF.

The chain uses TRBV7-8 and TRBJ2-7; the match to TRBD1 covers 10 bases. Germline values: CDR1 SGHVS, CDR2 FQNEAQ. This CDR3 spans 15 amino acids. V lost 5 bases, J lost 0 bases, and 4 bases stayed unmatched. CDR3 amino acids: CASSPTGGGSYEQYF. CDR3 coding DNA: TGTGCCAGCAGCCCGACAGGGGGCGGCTCCTACGAGCAGTACTTC.

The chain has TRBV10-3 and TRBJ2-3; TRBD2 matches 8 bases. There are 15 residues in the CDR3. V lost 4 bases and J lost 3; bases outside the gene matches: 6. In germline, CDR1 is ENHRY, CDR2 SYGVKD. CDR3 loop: CAISVGTSSTDTQYF. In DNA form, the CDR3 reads TGTGCCATCAGTGTAGGGACTAGTTCGACAGATACGCAGTATTTT.

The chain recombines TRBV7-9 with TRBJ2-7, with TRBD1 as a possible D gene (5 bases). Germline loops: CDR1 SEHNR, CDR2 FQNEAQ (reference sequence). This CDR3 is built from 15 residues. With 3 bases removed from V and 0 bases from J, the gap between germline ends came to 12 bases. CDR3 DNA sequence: TGTGCCAGCAGCTTCTCAGGGATCCCCTCCTACGAGCAGTACTTC. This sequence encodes CASSFSGIPSYEQYF.

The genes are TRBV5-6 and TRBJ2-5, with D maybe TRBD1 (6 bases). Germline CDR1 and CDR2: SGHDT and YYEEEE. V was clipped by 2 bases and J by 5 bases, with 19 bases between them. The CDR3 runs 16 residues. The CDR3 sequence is CASSFLGAGDVETQYF. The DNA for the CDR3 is TGTGCCAGCAGCTTTTTAGGTGCAGGGGATGTGGAGACCCAGTACTTC.

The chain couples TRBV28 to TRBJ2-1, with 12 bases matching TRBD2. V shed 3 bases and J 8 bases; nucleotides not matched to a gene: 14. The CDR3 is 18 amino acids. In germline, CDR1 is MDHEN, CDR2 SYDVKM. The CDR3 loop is CASSLKLRLAGGEYEQFF. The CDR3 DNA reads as TGTGCCAGCAGTTTGAAACTACGGCTAGCGGGAGGGGAATATGAGCAGTTCTTC.

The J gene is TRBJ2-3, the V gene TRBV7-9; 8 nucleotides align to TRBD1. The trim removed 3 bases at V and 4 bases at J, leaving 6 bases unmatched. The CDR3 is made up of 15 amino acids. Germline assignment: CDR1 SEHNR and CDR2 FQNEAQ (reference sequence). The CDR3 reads CASSLATGVADTQYF. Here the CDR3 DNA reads TGTGCCAGCAGCTTGGCGACAGGGGTTGCAGATACGCAGTATTTT. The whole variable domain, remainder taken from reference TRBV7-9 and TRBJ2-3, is DTGVSQNPRHKITKRGQNVTFRCDPISEHNRLYWYRQTLGQGPEFLTYFQNEAQLEKSRLLSDRFSAERPKGSFSTLEIQRTEQGDSAMYLCASSLATGVADTQYFGPGTRLTVL.

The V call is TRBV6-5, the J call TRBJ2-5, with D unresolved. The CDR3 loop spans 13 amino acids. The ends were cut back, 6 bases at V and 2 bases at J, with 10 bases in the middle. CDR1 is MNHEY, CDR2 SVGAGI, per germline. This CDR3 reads CASRSSRQETQYF. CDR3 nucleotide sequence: TGTGCCAGCAGGAGTAGTAGACAAGAGACCCAGTACTTC.

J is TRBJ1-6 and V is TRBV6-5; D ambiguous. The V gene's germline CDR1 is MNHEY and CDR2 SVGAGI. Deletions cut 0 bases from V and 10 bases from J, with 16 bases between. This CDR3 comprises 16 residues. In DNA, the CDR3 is TGTGCCAGCAGTTACTCGTACAGTTCCCCTTGGTCACCCCTCCACTTT. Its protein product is CASSYSYSSPWSPLHF.

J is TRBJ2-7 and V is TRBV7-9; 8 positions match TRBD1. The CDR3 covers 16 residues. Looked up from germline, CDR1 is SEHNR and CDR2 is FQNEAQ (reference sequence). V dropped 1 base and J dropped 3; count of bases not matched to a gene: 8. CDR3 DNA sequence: TGTGCCAGCAGCTTAGATTCTGGGACAGGCCACTACGAGCAGTACTTC. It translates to CASSLDSGTGHYEQYF.

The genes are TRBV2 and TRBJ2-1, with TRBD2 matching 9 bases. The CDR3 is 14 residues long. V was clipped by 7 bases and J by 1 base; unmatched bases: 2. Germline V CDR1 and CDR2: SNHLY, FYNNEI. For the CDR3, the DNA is TGTGCCAGCACGCGGGGGGGGTCCTACAATGAGCAGTTCTTC. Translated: CASTRGGSYNEQFF. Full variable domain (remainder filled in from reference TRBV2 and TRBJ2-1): EPEVTQTPSHQVTQMGQEVILRCVPISNHLYFYWYRQILGQKVEFLVSFYNNEISEKSEIFDDQFSVERPDGSNFTLKIRSTKLEDSAMYFCASTRGGSYNEQFFGPGTRLTVL.

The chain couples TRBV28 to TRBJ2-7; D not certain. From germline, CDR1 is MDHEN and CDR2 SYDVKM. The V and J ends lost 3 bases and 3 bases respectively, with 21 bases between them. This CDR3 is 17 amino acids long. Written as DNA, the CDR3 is TGTGCCAGCAGTTTGCCCCAGAAACGCTTCAGGCTCTACGAGCAGTACTTC. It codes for CASSLPQKRFRLYEQYF.